This passage covers 30 T cell receptor beta chains from one sample sequenced in a study of T cells in Graves' hyperthyroidism and ophthalmopathy. TCR beta CDR3 regions were amplified from RNA transcripts. The primer set for the first-round RT-PCR of the TCR CDR3 was HTBI. Each CDR3 protein is one row after TCRdb ran MiXCR on the multiplex PCR reads. This sample has 490,000 or so distinct CDR3 sequences; 15% to 20% occur once, and the top ten carry 47%. Source material: blood. These receptors all stem from a man aged 35-49 years with Graves' ophthalmopathy.

The rearrangement uses TRBV15 and TRBJ1-2; TRBD1 agrees at 8 bases. The CDR3 extends over 18 amino acids. CDR1 and CDR2 from the germline V gene are LNHNV and YYDKDF (reference sequence). The V and J ends lost 5 bases and 4 bases, in that order; junction bases with no gene match: 18. CDR3 DNA sequence: TGTGCCACCAGCGGGTCCAACCCCGGACAGGGTGGGAGCTATGGCTACACCTTC. Translation gives CATSGSNPGQGGSYGYTF.

This clonotype appeared a few times. The chain uses TRBV2 and TRBJ1-5, with D possibly TRBD1 on 6 matching bases. The V gene's germline CDR1 is SNHLY and CDR2 FYNNEI. With 7 bases removed from V and 2 bases from J, the gap between germline ends came to 12 bases. The CDR3 runs 14 residues. The CDR3 DNA sequence: TGTGCCAGCAACAGGGACGGGGGCAATCAGCCCCAGCATTTT. This gives the protein CASNRDGGNQPQHF.

The chain is built from TRBV4-1 and TRBJ2-3; TRBD1 might be the D (6 bases). The CDR3 length is 14 residues. The germline V gene encodes CDR1 MGHRA and CDR2 YSYEKL. The V end was cut by 0 bases, the J end by 8 bases, with 12 bases between. CDR3 in amino acids: CASSQDLQGGTQYF. The DNA for the CDR3 is TGCGCCAGCAGCCAAGATCTCCAAGGGGGTACGCAGTATTTT.

V and J are TRBV19 and TRBJ1-5; 8 bases are a match to TRBD1. CDR1 is LNHDA and CDR2 is SQIVND in the germline V gene (reference sequence). The CDR3 runs 19 residues. The V gene end was trimmed by 0 bases and the J gene end by 3 bases; junction bases not matched to a gene: 13. The CDR3 reads CASSIDPGQVLGINQPQHF. For the CDR3, the DNA is TGTGCCAGTAGTATAGATCCGGGACAGGTTTTGGGTATCAATCAGCCCCAGCATTTT.

Comments on this clonotype: Compared with germline, one end of the junction differs, possibly owing to a read error. The chain has TRBV4-2 and TRBJ2-7; TRBD1 might be the D (5 bases). This CDR3 is built from 14 residues. Germline V gene data show CDR1 as LGHNA and CDR2 as YNFKEQ. The CDR3 coding sequence is TGTGCCAGCGGCCAAGGTCAAGGGGACTACGAGCAGTACTTC. Its translation is CASGQGQGDYEQYF.

This clonotype was counted ten times or more. V is TRBV30 and J is TRBJ2-2, with D possibly being TRBD1 (6 bases). In germline, CDR1 is GTSNPN, CDR2 SVGIG (reference sequence). V lost 4 bases and J 6 bases, leaving 12 bases between the germline ends. This CDR3 comprises 13 residues. The CDR3 DNA reads as TGTGCCTGGACAGGGGCGATGGCCGGGGAGCTGTTTTTT. Encoded protein: CAWTGAMAGELFF. The variable domain in full, completed from reference TRBV30 and TRBJ2-2, reads SQTIHQWPATLVQPVGSPLSLECTVEGTSNPNLYWYRQAAGRGLQLLFYSVGIGQISSEVPQNLSASRPQDRQFILSSKKLLLSDSGFYLCAWTGAMAGELFFGEGSRLTVL.

This clonotype was detected a few times. J is TRBJ1-5 and V is TRBV20-1; tentatively, D is TRBD1 (5 bases). The CDR3 spans 18 residues. Per germline, CDR1 DFQATT and CDR2 SNEGSKA (reference sequence). V gave up 5 bases and J gave up 7 bases, with 30 bases separating them. This CDR3 is CSASRGRRAGLRYQPQHF. The DNA of the CDR3 is TGCAGTGCTTCAAGAGGTCGGAGGGCAGGGCTCAGGTACCAGCCCCAGCATTTT.

This clonotype was picked up many times. One junction end disagrees with the germline gene, perhaps due to a read error. The genes are TRBV12-3 or TRBV12-4 and TRBJ1-2; TRBD1 is a possible D gene (6 bases). The CDR3 runs to 17 residues. This CDR3 reads CASSLATSSRGPRGYTF. CDR3 in DNA: TGTGCCAGCAGTCTAGCTACCTCTTCCAGGGGTCCGCGTGGCTACACCTTC.

Notes on this clonotype: A read error is likely, as this CDR3 ends without the conserved phenylalanine or tryptophan. The rearrangement uses TRBV6-5 and TRBJ2-3, with TRBD2 as a possible D gene (6 bases). The germline V gene has CDR1 MNHEY and CDR2 SVGAGI. The V end was cut by 4 bases, the J end by 3 bases, with 17 bases between. This CDR3 is built from 16 residues. The CDR3 reads CASSSWRASRTDTQYL. The CDR3 coding sequence is TGTGCCAGCAGTTCCTGGAGGGCCAGTAGGACAGATACGCAGTATTTA.

The rearrangement links TRBV2 to TRBJ2-7, with D tentatively TRBD1 or TRBD2 (5 bases each). Trimming removed 6 bases from V and 4 bases from J, with 13 bases in between. The CDR3 covers 13 residues. Germline-derived CDR1 and CDR2 are SNHLY and FYNNEI. The CDR3 loop reads CASRGPPEYEQYF. The CDR3 bases are TGTGCCAGCAGGGGACCACCTGAATACGAGCAGTACTTC.

The chain has TRBV19 and TRBJ2-5, with D perhaps TRBD2 (6 bases). The CDR3 has 13 residues. CDR1 LNHDA and CDR2 SQIVND come from the germline V gene (reference sequence). Trimming took off 10 bases at V and 5 bases at J, with 17 bases between the two ends. CDR3 loop: CATERAGGETQYF. The CDR3 DNA reads TGTGCCACGGAGAGGGCCGGAGGGGAGACCCAGTACTTC. The full variable domain, completed using reference TRBV19 and TRBJ2-5, is DGGITQSPKYLFRKEGQNVTLSCEQNLNHDAMYWYRQDPGQGLRLIYYSQIVNDFQKGDIAEGYSVSREKKESFPLTVTSAQKNPTAFYLCATERAGGETQYFGPGTRLLVL.

There are a few counts of this clonotype. V is TRBV20-1 and J is TRBJ1-2; D gene uncertain. The V end was cut by 1 base, the J end by 8 bases, with 11 bases between. The CDR3 has 12 amino acids. Germline V gene data show CDR1 as DFQATT and CDR2 as SNEGSKA (reference sequence). CDR3: CSARGREEGYTF. The DNA for the CDR3 is TGCAGTGCTAGAGGGAGGGAGGAAGGCTACACCTTC.

Only a few counts were recorded for this clonotype. The genes are TRBV4-1 and TRBJ2-1; TRBD2 agrees at 8 bases. After removal of 4 bases from V and 8 bases from J, the junction contained 4 bases not matched to a gene. CDR1 is MGHRA and CDR2 is YSYEKL in the germline V gene. This CDR3 comprises 13 residues. The CDR3 region has the DNA TGCGCCAGCAGCCCCCGGACTAGCTATGAGCAGTTCTTC. Its protein product is CASSPRTSYEQFF.

This clonotype has at least ten counts. The chain recombines TRBV2 with TRBJ2-7; D is uncertain. This CDR3 is 14 amino acids long. V was cut by 2 bases and J by 0 bases, with 8 bases left in between. CDR1 is SNHLY, CDR2 FYNNEI, per germline. The DNA of the CDR3 is TGTGCCAGCAGTGAACCCGGTAACTCCTACGAGCAGTACTTC. This encodes CASSEPGNSYEQYF.

V is TRBV9 and J is TRBJ1-2; D perhaps matches TRBD1 (5 bases). Trimming took 0 bases from V and 8 from J, leaving 11 bases between them. The CDR3 covers 13 residues. The V gene's germline CDR1 is SGDLS and CDR2 YYNGEE. CDR3 coding DNA: TGTGCCAGCAGCGTAGGGGACCCATACGGCTACACCTTC. Translated, it gives CASSVGDPYGYTF.

This clonotype showed up just once. The gene calls are TRBV2 and TRBJ2-5; D is uncertain. The ends were cut back, 6 bases at V and 5 bases at J, with 7 bases in the middle. Per germline, CDR1 SNHLY and CDR2 FYNNEI. This CDR3 is 11 amino acids long. The CDR3 DNA sequence: TGTGCCAGCAGGGTGAGGGAGACCCAGTACTTC. Its protein is CASRVRETQYF. Looking up the rest from reference TRBV2 and TRBJ2-5 gives the full variable domain: EPEVTQTPSHQVTQMGQEVILRCVPISNHLYFYWYRQILGQKVEFLVSFYNNEISEKSEIFDDQFSVERPDGSNFTLKIRSTKLEDSAMYFCASRVRETQYFGPGTRLLVL.

This sequence joins TRBV9 and TRBJ2-1; the D call may be TRBD1 or TRBD2 (7 bases each). Trimming took off 0 bases at V and 7 bases at J, with 23 bases between the two ends. CDR1 and CDR2 (germline): SGDLS, YYNGEE. The CDR3 is 18 residues long. CDR3 in DNA: TGTGCCAGCAGCGTAGGGGGAGGGGGCGCGGGAAGGTGGAATGAGCAGTTCTTC. Its translation is CASSVGGGGAGRWNEQFF.

This clonotype showed up just a few times. V and J are TRBV15 and TRBJ2-2; 7 bases are shared with TRBD2. There are 15 residues in the CDR3. Germline V gene sequence: CDR1 LNHNV, CDR2 YYDKDF (reference sequence). V lost 4 bases and J lost 1; bases outside the gene matches: 3. The CDR3 sequence: CATSTGLVNTGELFF. DNA for the CDR3: TGTGCCACCAGCACAGGACTAGTGAACACCGGGGAGCTGTTTTTT.

This clonotype was detected ten times or more. The chain recombines TRBV28 with TRBJ2-7; 8 bases line up with TRBD1. Germline CDR1 is MDHEN and CDR2 is SYDVKM. The CDR3 runs to 14 residues. V trimming: 4 bases; J trimming: 4 bases; junction bases outside the gene matches: 6. CDR3 in DNA: TGTGCCAGCAGTTCCGCGGACAGGGTTTACGAGCAGTACTTC. Amino acids: CASSSADRVYEQYF.

This chain joins TRBV19 and TRBJ1-5, with 8 bases aligning to TRBD1. The CDR3 loop spans 14 amino acids. Trimming cost V 3 bases and J 7 bases; bases outside gene matches: 5. CDR1 LNHDA and CDR2 SQIVND come from the germline V gene (reference sequence). Here the CDR3 reads CASSMGSGGQPQHF. Here the CDR3 DNA reads TGTGCCAGTAGTATGGGGTCAGGGGGCCAGCCCCAGCATTTT.

The table lists this clonotype with a few counts. The rearrangement uses TRBV20-1 and TRBJ2-5, with TRBD2 matching over 9 bases. CDR3 length: 14 amino acids. CDR1 and CDR2 (germline): DFQATT, SNEGSKA (reference sequence). Trimming at V came to 7 bases and at J to 1 base, leaving 7 bases not matched to a gene. Here the CDR3 reads CSVGSGGFQETQYF. The DNA for the CDR3 is TGCAGTGTGGGTAGCGGGGGATTCCAAGAGACCCAGTACTTC.

Only a few counts were recorded for this clonotype. The genes are TRBV14 and TRBJ2-1; the match to TRBD1 covers 7 bases. Trimming at V came to 4 bases and at J to 8 bases, leaving 5 bases not matched to a gene. This CDR3 has 13 amino acids. CDR1 SGHDN and CDR2 FVKESK come from the germline V gene. The CDR3 nucleotides read TGTGCCAGCAGCCCCTACAGGGGTTATGAGCAGTTCTTC. It encodes CASSPYRGYEQFF.

This clonotype was observed a handful of times. V usage is TRBV18 and J usage is TRBJ1-6, with TRBD1 as a possible D gene (6 bases). Deletions cut 2 bases from V and 9 bases from J, with 11 bases between. Germline CDR1 is KGHSH and CDR2 is LQKENI. CDR3 length: 14 amino acids. The CDR3, as DNA: TGTGCCAGCTCACCAAAAGGACAGCCTTCACCCCTCCACTTT. This encodes CASSPKGQPSPLHF. Supplemented by reference TRBV18 and TRBJ1-6, the full variable domain reads NAGVMQNPRHLVRRRGQEARLRCSPMKGHSHVYWYRQLPEEGLKFMVYLQKENIIDESGMPKERFSAEFPKEGPSILRIQQVVRGDSAAYFCASSPKGQPSPLHFGNGTRLTVT.

Comment on this clonotype: This may come from a read error, since a much larger clone is one base off. This CDR3 fails to terminate in the conserved phenylalanine or tryptophan, so it likely reflects a read error. V and J are TRBV6-5 and TRBJ2-2; 8 nucleotides line up with TRBD1. The J call may be in error: the DNA end matches TRBJ1-1 better. Germline V gives CDR1 MNHEY, CDR2 SVGAGI. The CDR3 extends over 12 amino acids. The CDR3 is CASSLNRGEAFL. The CDR3 bases are TGTGCCAGCAGTTTGAACAGGGGGGAAGCTTTCCTT.

The rearrangement uses TRBV7-9 and TRBJ2-5, with D tentatively TRBD2 (7 bases). Germline V gene lookup returns CDR1 SEHNR and CDR2 FQNEAQ (reference sequence). Between the trimmed V and J ends, which lost 5 bases and 2 bases, there was a span of 15 bases. CDR3 length equals 15 residues. CDR3 region: CASSGLGGEQETQYF. The CDR3 nucleotides read TGTGCCAGCAGCGGACTAGGGGGGGAACAAGAGACCCAGTACTTC.

As regards this clonotype: A single base separates this from a much larger clone, so it may be a read error. The chain joins TRBV13 to TRBJ2-7; D is unclear. V was cut by 4 bases and J by 3 bases, with 10 bases left in between. CDR1 is PRHDT and CDR2 is FYEKMQ in the germline V gene (reference sequence). The CDR3 extends over 13 amino acids. The CDR3 region is CASSSGPYYEQYF. The CDR3 region has the DNA TGTGCCAGCAGCTCCGGGCCCTACTACGAGCAGTACTTC.

This clonotype has a handful of counts. The V and J genes are TRBV30 and TRBJ2-7, with a weak D call TRBD2 (6 bases). Trimming took 2 bases from V and 7 from J, leaving 24 bases between them. The CDR3 extends over 16 amino acids. CDR1 is GTSNPN, CDR2 SVGIG, per germline (reference sequence). CDR3 bases: TGTGCCTGGAGTCCTGGACACCGGGGGACCTTGGGGGAGCAGTACTTC. Residues: CAWSPGHRGTLGEQYF.

This clonotype was recorded only once. This sequence joins TRBV18 and TRBJ2-3, with TRBD2 matching over 7 bases. J lost 3 bases, V lost 3 bases, and 12 bases had no gene match. The CDR3 is 17 amino acids. The germline gives CDR1 KGHSH, CDR2 LQKENI. The CDR3, as DNA: TGTGCCAGCTCACCCTACCTTTTGGGGAGGGGAACAGATACGCAGTATTTT. Its protein is CASSPYLLGRGTDTQYF.

This chain joins TRBV28 and TRBJ1-2; D is unresolved. The CDR3 covers 17 residues. V gave up 5 bases and J gave up 3 bases, with 22 bases separating them. In germline, CDR1 is MDHEN, CDR2 SYDVKM. In DNA, the CDR3 is TGTGCCAGCAGTCCTTCCAAAGGCTTAGGACGGTACTATGGCTACACCTTC. This translates into CASSPSKGLGRYYGYTF.

This clonotype was observed a handful of times. The V gene is TRBV11-2, the J gene TRBJ1-4; D ambiguous. Germline CDR1 and CDR2: SGHAT and FQNNGV. This CDR3 spans 13 amino acids. V was shortened by 4 bases and J by 8 bases, with 11 bases between the two germline ends. CDR3 region: CASSSRLREKLFF. DNA of the CDR3: TGTGCCAGCAGCTCTAGGTTAAGGGAAAAACTGTTTTTT.